The 22 T cell receptor beta chains listed next were all sequenced from one sample in a study of early T cells in non-severe SARS-CoV-2 infection. TCRdb used MiXCR to reprocess the 5' RACE reads, holding one entry per CDR3 protein. The repertoire consists of 25,000 to 30,000 distinct CDR3 sequences, with roughly 6% occurring once and the leading ten covering approximately 5.6%. The source material was whole blood. These receptors all stem from an adult who was a healthcare worker with PCR-confirmed SARS-CoV-2 infection or an uninfected control (not recorded which).

The sample holds many counts of this clonotype. J is TRBJ2-3 and V is TRBV7-2; tentative D call: TRBD2 (6 bases). CDR1 is SGHTA, CDR2 FQGNSA, per germline. The ends were cut back, 6 bases at V and 4 bases at J, with 17 bases in the middle. The CDR3 is 15 amino acids. The CDR3 sequence: CASSGTGRFSDTQYF. As DNA, the CDR3 is TGTGCCAGCAGTGGGACGGGGAGGTTTTCAGATACGCAGTATTTT.

There are many counts of this clonotype. The rearrangement links TRBV7-9 to TRBJ2-1; 8 nucleotides line up with TRBD2. The CDR3 runs to 17 residues. With V trimmed by 0 bases and J by 5 bases, 9 bases remained unmatched. Per germline, CDR1 SEHNR and CDR2 FQNEAQ (reference sequence). The CDR3: CASSLARGTSRNNEQFF. The CDR3, as DNA: TGTGCCAGCAGCTTAGCGAGGGGGACTAGTAGGAACAATGAGCAGTTCTTC.

This chain joins TRBV9 and TRBJ2-5; D is ambiguous. CDR3 length: 13 amino acids. Trimming shortened V by 4 bases and J by 3 bases, and 10 bases separated the two germline ends. CDR1 and CDR2 (germline): SGDLS, YYNGEE. The CDR3 sequence: CASSPHWEETQYF. The CDR3 nucleotides read TGTGCCAGCAGCCCCCATTGGGAAGAGACCCAGTACTTC. Full variable domain (rest looked up from reference TRBV9 and TRBJ2-5): DSGVTQTPKHLITATGQRVTLRCSPRSGDLSVYWYQQSLDQGLQFLIQYYNGEERAKGNILERFSAQQFPDLHSELNLSSLELGDSALYFCASSPHWEETQYFGPGTRLLVL.

As regards this clonotype: This could be a read error, since a much larger clone is one nucleotide away. The chain links TRBV29-1 to TRBJ2-1, with 9 bases matching TRBD2. CDR1 is SQVTM, CDR2 ANQGSEA, per germline. The CDR3 contains 14 residues. The CDR3 nucleotides read TGCAGCGTTGTTCCTAGCGGGACGTACAATGAGCAGATCTTC. It yields the protein CSVVPSGTYNEQIF.

The sample holds many counts of this clonotype. This chain connects TRBV18 to TRBJ1-3, with D uncertain. Germline CDR1 and CDR2: KGHSH and LQKENI. This CDR3 has 13 residues. Trimming stripped 3 bases from V and 0 bases from J, with 3 bases between. This CDR3 is CASSPGSGNTIYF. For the CDR3, the DNA is TGTGCCAGCTCACCCGGCTCTGGAAACACCATATATTTT.

This clonotype was counted many times. This chain connects TRBV10-1 to TRBJ2-2; D possibly matches TRBD1 or TRBD2 (6 bases each). Trimming removed 11 bases from V and 2 bases from J, with 12 bases in between. The CDR3 is 13 residues long. Germline V CDR1 and CDR2: WNHNN, SYGVQD (reference sequence). The CDR3 DNA reads as TGCGCCTCTCGGGGGCTTAACACCGGGGAGCTGTTTTTT. It translates to CASRGLNTGELFF.

This clonotype was seen ten or more times. The chain couples TRBV7-3 to TRBJ2-2, with 7 bases aligning to TRBD2. Germline trimming cut 11 bases from V and 0 bases from J; bases unmatched to any gene: 9. From germline, CDR1 is SGHTA and CDR2 FQGTGA. The CDR3 is 15 amino acids. In DNA form, the CDR3 reads TGTGCCTGTGGGGAGGGGCCCGCGAACACCGGGGAGCTGTTTTTT. This sequence encodes CACGEGPANTGELFF. Together with reference TRBV7-3 and TRBJ2-2, the CDR3 gives the full variable domain: GAGVSQTPSNKVTEKGKYVELRCDPISGHTALYWYRQSLGQGPEFLIYFQGTGAADDSGLPNDRFFAVRPEGSVSTLKIQRTERGDSAVYLCACGEGPANTGELFFGEGSRLTVL.

The sample holds many counts of this clonotype. This sequence joins TRBV5-6 and TRBJ2-4; TRBD2 is a possible D gene (5 bases). Trimming took 1 base from V and 3 from J, leaving 11 bases between them. CDR1 and CDR2 (germline): SGHDT, YYEEEE. This CDR3 is built from 15 residues. CDR3 region: CASSLLKGDKNIQYF. CDR3 bases: TGTGCCAGCAGCTTGTTAAAGGGAGACAAAAACATTCAGTACTTC. Drawing the rest from reference TRBV5-6 and TRBJ2-4, the complete variable domain is DAGVTQSPTHLIKTRGQQVTLRCSPKSGHDTVSWYQQALGQGPQFIFQYYEEEERQRGNFPDRFSGHQFPNYSSELNVNALLLGDSALYLCASSLLKGDKNIQYFGAGTRLSVL.

This clonotype was counted between two and nine times. The chain combines TRBV28 with TRBJ1-2; tentatively, D is TRBD1 (6 bases). V lost 8 bases and J lost 3, with 19 bases in between. CDR3 size: 15 residues. In germline, CDR1 is MDHEN, CDR2 SYDVKM. The CDR3 sequence is CASWNGGGFDYGYTF. CDR3 coding DNA: TGTGCCAGCTGGAACGGGGGGGGCTTTGACTATGGCTACACCTTC.

At least ten counts were recorded for this clonotype. V and J are TRBV6-6 and TRBJ2-3, with no clear D. The germline CDR1 and CDR2 sequences are MNHNY and SVGAGI (reference sequence). The CDR3 is made up of 11 amino acids. The V end lost 6 bases, the J end lost 7 bases, and 8 bases lay between the germline ends. CDR3 protein: CASSRGYTQYF. For the CDR3, the DNA is TGTGCCAGCAGCCGTGGTTATACGCAGTATTTT.

This clonotype showed up many times. The J gene is TRBJ1-1, the V gene TRBV9, with unresolved D. There are 13 residues in the CDR3. Germline V gene sequence: CDR1 SGDLS, CDR2 YYNGEE. The V end was cut by 0 bases, the J end by 1 base, with 4 bases between. The CDR3 loop reads CASSVGPNTEAFF. The CDR3 coding sequence is TGTGCCAGCAGCGTAGGGCCGAACACTGAAGCTTTCTTT.

This clonotype was counted at least ten times. The chain joins TRBV4-1 to TRBJ2-1, with a tentative D call TRBD1 (6 bases). Trimming stripped 3 bases from V and 5 bases from J, with 11 bases between. CDR3 length: 14 amino acids. Germline CDR1 is MGHRA and CDR2 is YSYEKL. The DNA of the CDR3 is TGCGCCAGCAGCCATCCGACAGGCAACAATGAGCAGTTCTTC. Protein sequence: CASSHPTGNNEQFF.

This chain links TRBV12-3 or TRBV12-4 with TRBJ2-3; TRBD1 agrees at 9 bases. V was clipped by 6 bases and J by 4 bases; unmatched bases: 8. This CDR3 is built from 15 residues. In DNA form, the CDR3 reads TGTGCCAGCAGCCCGGGACAGGGAGATTCAGATACGCAGTATTTT. As protein: CASSPGQGDSDTQYF.

This clonotype was found many times. V and J are TRBV7-6 and TRBJ2-7; weak D call: TRBD2 (7 bases). Trimming removed 2 bases from V and 2 bases from J, with 13 bases in between. Germline CDR1 reads SGHVS; CDR2 reads FNYEAQ. The CDR3 loop spans 15 amino acids. The CDR3 nucleotides read TGTGCCAGCAGCTTAATTGGGGGGGGGCCCTACGAGCAGTACTTC. The encoded protein is CASSLIGGGPYEQYF.

This clonotype has at least ten counts. The chain carries TRBV5-1 and TRBJ1-3; 8 bases align to TRBD1. CDR1 and CDR2 from the germline V gene are SGHRS and YFSETQ. The V and J ends lost 7 bases and 0 bases, in that order; junction bases with no gene match: 15. This CDR3 has 18 residues. CDR3 in DNA: TGCGCCAGCTCCCATCTCTCAGGGGGCATTTTCTCTGGAAACACCATATATTTT. Protein: CASSHLSGGIFSGNTIYF.

This clonotype came up many times. This chain uses TRBV12-3 or TRBV12-4 with TRBJ2-1; 9 bases line up with TRBD1. The CDR3 runs to 15 residues. J was trimmed by 4 bases and V by 7 bases; bases with no gene match: 8. The CDR3 is CASTDPGQGYNEQFF. The CDR3 region has the DNA TGTGCCAGCACCGATCCGGGACAGGGTTACAATGAGCAGTTCTTC.

Ten or more counts support this clonotype. V is TRBV9 and J is TRBJ1-4; D remains ambiguous. The CDR3 consists of 13 residues. In germline, CDR1 is SGDLS, CDR2 YYNGEE. V gave up 0 bases and J gave up 6 bases, with 6 bases separating them. The chain's CDR3 is CASSVAIDEKLFF. CDR3 bases: TGTGCCAGCAGCGTAGCGATCGATGAAAAACTGTTTTTT.

This clonotype was recorded at least ten times. V and J are TRBV5-1 and TRBJ2-5, with D unresolved. From germline, CDR1 is SGHRS and CDR2 YFSETQ. The CDR3 length is 13 residues. V lost 4 bases to trimming and J lost 1 base, with 8 bases between them. CDR3 sequence (DNA): TGCGCCAGCAGCCGAGACCCCCAAGAGACCCAGTACTTC. This gives the protein CASSRDPQETQYF.

Ten or more counts support this clonotype. The chain joins TRBV14 to TRBJ2-6; TRBD2 might be the D (6 bases). Trimming took off 2 bases at V and 0 bases at J, with 17 bases between the two ends. The CDR3 runs 19 residues. Germline V gives CDR1 SGHDN, CDR2 FVKESK. CDR3 in DNA: TGTGCCAGCAGCCAATCTGGTTTGCGGGGCTACTCTGGGGCCAACGTCCTGACTTTC. Translated, it gives CASSQSGLRGYSGANVLTF.

Ten or more counts support this clonotype. The chain uses TRBV5-5 and TRBJ2-2; no clear D. Germline V lookup: CDR1 SGHKS, CDR2 YYEKEE (reference sequence). The CDR3 contains 16 residues. Trimming removed 0 bases from V and 0 bases from J, with 9 bases in between. The CDR3 DNA follows: TGTGCCAGCAGCTTGGTCCCGCCCGCGAACACCGGGGAGCTGTTTTTT. Its translation: CASSLVPPANTGELFF.

This clonotype is medium-sized. The CDR3 sequence is CASSSPAGAHNEQFF. The CDR3 DNA sequence: TGTGCCAGCAGTTCCCCCGCGGGAGCTCACAATGAGCAGTTCTTC. This chain uses TRBV28 with TRBJ2-1, with 7 bases aligning to TRBD2. The CDR3 covers 15 residues. Germline-derived CDR1 and CDR2 are MDHEN and SYDVKM. Trimming cost V 4 bases and J 5 bases; bases outside gene matches: 8.

Ten or more counts support this clonotype. DNA for the CDR3: TGTGCCAGCAGTTCCCTAGGCACAGATACGCAGTATTTT. This codes for CASSSLGTDTQYF. The chain combines TRBV27 with TRBJ2-3; D unresolved. Germline CDR1 MNHEY, CDR2 SMNVEV (reference sequence). V lost 4 bases, J lost 1 base, and 6 bases lay in between. The CDR3 extends over 13 amino acids.